This TCR beta chain appears in the sequencing data of a study of blood T cell repertoires in COVID-19. Study-wide background: T cells, B-cell-depleted T cells, or PBMCs provided the cDNA or gDNA that served as material.

TCRdb's table, derived via immunoSEQ multiplex PCR, lists solely in-frame clones and lacks some. The sample yields a few hundred thousand clones, around 86% seen once. Recruits, aged about 18 to 95 years, lived in 20 to 30 US areas. Trimming took 1 base from V and 5 from J, leaving 5 bases between them. In germline, CDR1 is MGHRA, CDR2 YSYEKL. The CDR3 is 13 amino acids. The chain employs TRBV4-1 and TRBJ2-2; no definite D call. What was sequenced was PBMCs or T cells enriched from blood (not recorded which). The TCR originated in a man between 25 and 39 years old who had recovered from COVID-19. The CDR3 nucleotides read TGCGCCAGCAGCCAAGTAGCTACCGGGGAGCTGTTTTTT. Translation: CASSQVATGELFF.